The T cell receptor (beta chain) under discussion was sequenced for a study of T-cell reconstitution after alpha-beta-depleted transplantation in children. Broader study findings: Most T-cell counts and diversity one year after the transplant came from T cells that were newly produced. Surviving recipient T cells and thymic progenitors accounted for the high day-60 TCRbeta diversity observed in some patients. Reportedly, roughly two months post-transplant, alpha-beta T cells arose from several hundred expanded graft clones.

The germline V gene has CDR1 KGHSH and CDR2 LQKENI. The CDR3 spans 15 residues. V lost 6 bases, J lost 0 bases, and 8 bases stayed unmatched. For TCRbeta, the library was prepared with unique molecular identifiers. TCRdb re-called the PCR reads through MiXCR, storing one row per CDR3 protein. There are 600,000 or so distinct CDR3 sequences in the sample; 23% occur only once, and roughly 14% lies in the top ten. This clonotype came up many times. What it binds is not known. The sequence derives from a boy under two years old who had a stem cell transplant for acute myeloid leukemia, so the T cells may come from the graft donor. The starting material was PBMCs, mostly from graft donor cells, obtained 360 days after TCRalphabeta/CD19-depleted stem cell transplant. The rearrangement uses TRBV18 and TRBJ2-7, with TRBD1 matching over 7 bases. CDR3 protein: CASSSRDRSSYEQYV. The CDR3 DNA sequence: TGTGCCAGCTCCTCGAGGGACAGAAGCTCCTACGAGCAGTACGTC.